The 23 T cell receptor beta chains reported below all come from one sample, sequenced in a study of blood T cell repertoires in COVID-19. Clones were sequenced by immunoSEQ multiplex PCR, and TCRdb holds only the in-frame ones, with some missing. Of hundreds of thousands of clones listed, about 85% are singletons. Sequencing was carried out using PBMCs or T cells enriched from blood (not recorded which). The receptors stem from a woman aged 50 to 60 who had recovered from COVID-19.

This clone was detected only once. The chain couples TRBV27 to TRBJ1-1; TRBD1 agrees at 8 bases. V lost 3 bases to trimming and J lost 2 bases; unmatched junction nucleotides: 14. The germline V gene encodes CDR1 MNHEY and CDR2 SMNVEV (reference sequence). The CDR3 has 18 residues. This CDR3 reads CASSFLGAGTGSNTEAFF. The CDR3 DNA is TGTGCCAGCAGTTTTTTGGGAGCCGGGACAGGCTCAAACACTGAAGCTTTCTTT.

The CDR3: CASRVQGTLSNQPQHF. CDR3 DNA sequence: TGTGCCAGCAGAGTACAGGGGACCCTTAGCAATCAGCCCCAGCATTTT. This sequence joins TRBV27 and TRBJ1-5; TRBD1 agrees at 7 bases. The length of the CDR3 is 16 residues. CDR1 and CDR2 (germline): MNHEY, SMNVEV (reference sequence). Trimming at V came to 6 bases and at J to 0 bases, leaving 8 bases not matched to a gene.

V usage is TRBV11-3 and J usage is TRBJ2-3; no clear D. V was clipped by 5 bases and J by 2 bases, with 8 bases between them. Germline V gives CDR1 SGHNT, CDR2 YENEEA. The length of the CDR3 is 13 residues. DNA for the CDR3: TGTGCCAGCAGCCGCGAACTCACAGATACGCAGTATTTT. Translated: CASSRELTDTQYF.

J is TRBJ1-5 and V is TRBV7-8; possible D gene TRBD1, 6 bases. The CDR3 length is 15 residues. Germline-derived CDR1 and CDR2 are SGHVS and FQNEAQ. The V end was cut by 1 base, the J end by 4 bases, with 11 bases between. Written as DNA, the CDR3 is TGTGCCAGCAGCTTAGGGCTCGGACAGAATCAGCCCCAGCATTTT. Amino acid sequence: CASSLGLGQNQPQHF.

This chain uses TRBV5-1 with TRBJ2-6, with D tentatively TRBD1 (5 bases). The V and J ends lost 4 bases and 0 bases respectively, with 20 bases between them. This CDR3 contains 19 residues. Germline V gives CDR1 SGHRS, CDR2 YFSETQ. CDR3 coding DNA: TGCGCCAGCAGCCTCACTCTTAGGGGCAGGTTCTCTGGGGCCAACGTCCTGACTTTC. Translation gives CASSLTLRGRFSGANVLTF. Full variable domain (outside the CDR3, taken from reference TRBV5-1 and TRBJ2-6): KAGVTQTPRYLIKTRGQQVTLSCSPISGHRSVSWYQQTPGQGLQFLFEYFSETQRNKGNFPGRFSGRQFSNSRSEMNVSTLELGDSALYLCASSLTLRGRFSGANVLTFGAGSRLTVL.

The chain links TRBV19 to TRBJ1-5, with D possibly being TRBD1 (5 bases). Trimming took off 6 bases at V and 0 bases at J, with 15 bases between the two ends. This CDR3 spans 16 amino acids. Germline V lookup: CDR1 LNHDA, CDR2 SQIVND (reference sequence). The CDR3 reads CASSALGHYSNQPQHF. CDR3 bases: TGTGCCAGTAGCGCCTTGGGGCATTATAGCAATCAGCCCCAGCATTTT.

The CDR3 coding sequence is TGTGCCAGCACAAGCCAGGGTAGTCCTGGCTACACCTTC. This gives the protein CASTSQGSPGYTF. The gene calls are TRBV2 and TRBJ1-2; the D gene is possibly TRBD1 (5 bases). V dropped 7 bases and J dropped 7 bases, with 16 bases sitting between them. The germline CDR1 and CDR2 sequences are SNHLY and FYNNEI. The CDR3 has 13 residues.

Here the CDR3 reads CASRRPNSPLHF. In DNA, the CDR3 is TGTGCCAGCAGGCGGCCAAATTCACCCCTCCACTTT. The rearrangement uses TRBV6-5 and TRBJ1-6, with D hard to call. This CDR3 contains 12 residues. Germline V lookup: CDR1 MNHEY, CDR2 SVGAGI. Trimming left V 6 bases short and J 7 bases short, with 7 bases between.

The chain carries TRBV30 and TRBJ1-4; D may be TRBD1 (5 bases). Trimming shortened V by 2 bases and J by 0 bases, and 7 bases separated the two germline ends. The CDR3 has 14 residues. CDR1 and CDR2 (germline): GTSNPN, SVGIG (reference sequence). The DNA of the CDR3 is TGTGCCTGGAGTACAGGTGCAACTAATGAAAAACTGTTTTTT. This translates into CAWSTGATNEKLFF.

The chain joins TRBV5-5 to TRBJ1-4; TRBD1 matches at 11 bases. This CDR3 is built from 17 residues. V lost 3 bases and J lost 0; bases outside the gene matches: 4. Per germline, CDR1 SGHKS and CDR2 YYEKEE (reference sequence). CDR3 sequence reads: CASSSGQGVATNEKLFF. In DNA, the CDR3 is TGTGCCAGCAGCTCGGGACAGGGGGTTGCAACTAATGAAAAACTGTTTTTT. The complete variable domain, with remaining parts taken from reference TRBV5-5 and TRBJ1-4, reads DAGVTQSPTHLIKTRGQQVTLRCSPISGHKSVSWYQQVLGQGPQFIFQYYEKEERGRGNFPDRFSARQFPNYSSELNVNALLLGDSALYLCASSSGQGVATNEKLFFGSGTQLSVL.

The CDR3 spells CASSLGGGGNQPQHF. CDR3 DNA sequence: TGTGCCAGCAGCTTAGGTGGGGGGGGGAATCAGCCCCAGCATTTT. The rearrangement links TRBV7-9 to TRBJ1-5, with D maybe TRBD1 (5 bases). CDR3 length: 15 amino acids. In germline, CDR1 is SEHNR, CDR2 FQNEAQ (reference sequence). V was pared by 1 base and J by 4 bases, with 11 bases between.

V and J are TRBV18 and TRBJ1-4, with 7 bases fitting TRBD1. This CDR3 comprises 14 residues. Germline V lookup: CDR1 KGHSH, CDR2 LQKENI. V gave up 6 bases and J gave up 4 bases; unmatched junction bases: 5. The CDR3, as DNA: TGTGCCAGCTCCAGGGGGATTGGTAATGAAAAACTGTTTTTT. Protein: CASSRGIGNEKLFF.

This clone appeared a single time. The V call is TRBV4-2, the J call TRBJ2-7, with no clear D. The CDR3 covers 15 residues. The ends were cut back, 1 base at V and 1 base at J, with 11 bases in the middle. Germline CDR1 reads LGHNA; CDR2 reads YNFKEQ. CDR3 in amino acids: CASSQAKPESYEQYF. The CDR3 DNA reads TGTGCCAGCAGCCAAGCAAAACCAGAATCCTACGAGCAGTACTTC.

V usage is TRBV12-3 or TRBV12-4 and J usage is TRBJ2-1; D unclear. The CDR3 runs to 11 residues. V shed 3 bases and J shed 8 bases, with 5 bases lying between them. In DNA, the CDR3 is TGTGCCAGCAGTTTGGGCTATGAGCAGTTCTTC. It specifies CASSLGYEQFF.

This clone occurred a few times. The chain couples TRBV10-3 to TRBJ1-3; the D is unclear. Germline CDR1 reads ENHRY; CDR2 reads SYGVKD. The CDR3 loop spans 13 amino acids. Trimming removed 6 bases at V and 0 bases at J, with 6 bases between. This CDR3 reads CAIRLPSGNTIYF. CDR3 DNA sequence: TGTGCCATCAGACTGCCCTCTGGAAACACCATATATTTT.

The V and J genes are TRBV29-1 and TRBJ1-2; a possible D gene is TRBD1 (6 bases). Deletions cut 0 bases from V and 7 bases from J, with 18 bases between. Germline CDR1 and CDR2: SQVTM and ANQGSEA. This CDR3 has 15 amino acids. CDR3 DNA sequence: TGCAGCGTTGAAGATTGGGGGACATTTTTCGGTGGCTACACCTTC. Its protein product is CSVEDWGTFFGGYTF.

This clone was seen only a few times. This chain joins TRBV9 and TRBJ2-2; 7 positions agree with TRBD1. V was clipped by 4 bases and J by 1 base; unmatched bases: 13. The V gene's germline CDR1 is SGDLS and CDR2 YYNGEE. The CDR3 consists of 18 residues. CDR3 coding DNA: TGTGCCAGCAGCCTAGGGTTGGGACAGCTTATGAACACCGGGGAGCTGTTTTTT. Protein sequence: CASSLGLGQLMNTGELFF.

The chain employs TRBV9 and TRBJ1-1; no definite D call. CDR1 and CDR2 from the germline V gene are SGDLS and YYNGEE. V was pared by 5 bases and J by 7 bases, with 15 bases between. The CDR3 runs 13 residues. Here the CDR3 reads CASRPLESDEAFF. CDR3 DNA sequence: TGTGCCAGCAGACCGCTCGAGTCTGATGAAGCTTTCTTT.

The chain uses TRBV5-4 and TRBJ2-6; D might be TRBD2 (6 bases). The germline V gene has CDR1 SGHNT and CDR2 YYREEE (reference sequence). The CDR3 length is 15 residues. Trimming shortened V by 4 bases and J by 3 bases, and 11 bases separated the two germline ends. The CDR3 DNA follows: TGTGCCAGCAGCCCACCGGGGGATGGGGCCAACGTCCTGACTTTC. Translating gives CASSPPGDGANVLTF.

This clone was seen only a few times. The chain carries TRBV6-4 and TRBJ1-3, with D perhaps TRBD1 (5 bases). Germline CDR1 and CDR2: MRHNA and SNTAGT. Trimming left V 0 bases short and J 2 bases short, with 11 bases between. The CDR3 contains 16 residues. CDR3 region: CASSDSGGVPGNTIYF. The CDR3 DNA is TGTGCCAGCAGTGACTCAGGAGGGGTCCCTGGAAACACCATATATTTT.

In nucleotides, the CDR3 is TGTGCCAGCAGTGAAGCGGCAGGGTTCAAGCATTTT. This sequence encodes CASSEAAGFKHF. V gene TRBV2 combines with J gene TRBJ1-5; D possibly corresponds to TRBD1 (5 bases). Germline values: CDR1 SNHLY, CDR2 FYNNEI. CDR3 length equals 12 residues. V was trimmed by 0 bases and J by 14 bases, leaving 11 bases between them.

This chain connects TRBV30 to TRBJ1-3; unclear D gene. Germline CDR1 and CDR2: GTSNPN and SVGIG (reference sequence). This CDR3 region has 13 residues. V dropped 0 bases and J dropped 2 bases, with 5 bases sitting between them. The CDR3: CAWSVGAGNTIYF. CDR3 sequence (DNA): TGTGCCTGGAGTGTCGGTGCTGGAAACACCATATATTTT.

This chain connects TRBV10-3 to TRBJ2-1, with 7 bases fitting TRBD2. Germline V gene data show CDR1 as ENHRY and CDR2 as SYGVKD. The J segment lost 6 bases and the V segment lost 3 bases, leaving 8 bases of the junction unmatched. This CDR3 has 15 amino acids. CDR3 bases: TGTGCCATCAGTGAATTTGCGGGAGCTACCAATGAGCAGTTCTTC. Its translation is CAISEFAGATNEQFF.